The next 13 T cell receptor beta chains were all read from a single sample in a study of T cell responses to AZD1222 COVID-19 vaccine (dated by TCRdb to about 2021). The intended sense of this specimen's time point label: baseline before first vaccination. Receptors were amplified or captured by the immunoSEQ multiplex PCR assay. TCRdb took this table from immuneACCESS and kept in-frame rearrangements with V and J called. Such tables lack part of the clones; where checked against another copy, unresolved V genes explain under half of the gap, and the rest is unexplained. Recorded for this sample are 120,000 or so clones; around nine tenths of them occurred a single time. The ten largest clones represent approximately 5.4% of the sample. The sequencing here drew on peripheral blood, taken on day 0 of AZD1222 vaccination. These receptor sequences come from an adult in good health.

This clone was seen only once. V and J are TRBV4-3 and TRBJ1-3; possibly TRBD1 for D (6 bases). V lost 1 base, J lost 0 bases, and 7 bases lay in between. Germline V gene lookup returns CDR1 LGHNA and CDR2 YSLEER. The length of the CDR3 is 15 residues. This CDR3 is CASSQADSSGNTIYF. The DNA for the CDR3 is TGCGCCAGCAGCCAAGCGGACAGCTCTGGAAACACCATATATTTT.

This clone has just one count. The chain carries TRBV19 and TRBJ2-7, with a tentative D call TRBD1 (5 bases). The germline V and J ends were trimmed by 6 bases and 4 bases, with 16 bases remaining between them. Germline CDR1 LNHDA, CDR2 SQIVND (reference sequence). The CDR3 loop spans 14 amino acids. In DNA, the CDR3 is TGTGCCAGTAGCGTAAGGGGTCCTGATTACGAGCAGTACTTC. Protein sequence: CASSVRGPDYEQYF.

This clone showed up just once. This chain joins TRBV20-1 and TRBJ1-5, with D hard to call. Germline loops: CDR1 DFQATT, CDR2 SNEGSKA (reference sequence). The V gene lost 3 bases and the J gene lost 13 bases, with 13 bases spanning the gap. CDR3 length: 11 amino acids. The CDR3 loop is CSARGRDAQHF. For the CDR3, the DNA is TGCAGTGCTAGGGGTCGGGATGCTCAGCATTTT.

This chain joins TRBV7-2 and TRBJ1-1, with unresolved D. V lost 2 bases to trimming and J lost 5 bases, with 9 bases between them. The germline V gene encodes CDR1 SGHTA and CDR2 FQGNSA. This CDR3 region has 13 residues. CDR3 region: CASSLNSLTEAFF. In DNA, the CDR3 is TGTGCCAGCAGCTTAAACTCCCTTACTGAAGCTTTCTTT. Full variable domain (outside the CDR3, taken from reference TRBV7-2 and TRBJ1-1): GAGVSQSPSNKVTEKGKDVELRCDPISGHTALYWYRQSLGQGLEFLIYFQGNSAPDKSGLPSDRFSAERTGGSVSTLTIQRTQQEDSAVYLCASSLNSLTEAFFGQGTRLTVV.

The chain combines TRBV29-1 with TRBJ2-3, with D perhaps TRBD2 (5 bases). V shed 4 bases and J shed 5 bases, with 16 bases lying between them. The CDR3 sequence is 14 residues long. From germline, CDR1 is SQVTM and CDR2 ANQGSEA. The CDR3 DNA follows: TGCAGCGTTGTTTTGACTCTACGGGGAGATACGCAGTATTTT. It translates to CSVVLTLRGDTQYF.

The rearrangement links TRBV18 to TRBJ1-1; 8 bases match TRBD1. Germline lookup yields CDR1 KGHSH and CDR2 LQKENI. V was clipped by 6 bases and J by 7 bases; unmatched bases: 13. This CDR3 has 15 residues. The CDR3 DNA follows: TGTGCCAGCTCGCCAGGGGGCGTCTTTCCGGTTGAAGCTTTCTTT. This translates into CASSPGGVFPVEAFF.

The CDR3 loop is CASSLLWREAVDEQFF. CDR3 in DNA: TGTGCCAGCAGCTTACTGTGGCGGGAGGCTGTTGATGAGCAGTTCTTC. The rearrangement links TRBV7-9 to TRBJ2-1, with TRBD2 identical over 8 bases. The CDR3 extends over 16 amino acids. The V segment lost 2 bases and the J segment 8 bases; nucleotides outside the gene matches: 11. Germline CDR1 and CDR2: SEHNR and FQNEAQ (reference sequence).

CDR3 protein: CASSRLGGSGEAFF. CDR3 nucleotide sequence: TGTGCCAGCAGCCGCCTGGGGGGTTCGGGTGAAGCTTTCTTT. The chain couples TRBV9 to TRBJ1-1; tentative D call: TRBD1 (5 bases). CDR3 length equals 14 residues. Germline lookup yields CDR1 SGDLS and CDR2 YYNGEE. The V and J ends lost 4 bases and 7 bases respectively, with 17 bases between them.

The V and J genes are TRBV7-3 and TRBJ2-2, with D possibly matching TRBD1 (6 bases). V lost 5 bases and J 2 bases, leaving 12 bases between the germline ends. CDR3 length equals 15 residues. Germline V lookup: CDR1 SGHTA, CDR2 FQGTGA. CDR3 in amino acids: CASSPWTVNTGELFF. The CDR3 nucleotides read TGTGCCAGCAGCCCGTGGACAGTTAACACCGGGGAGCTGTTTTTT.

J is TRBJ2-7 and V is TRBV6-1, with 8 bases matching TRBD2. V shed 4 bases, J shed 7 bases, and the junction held 6 bases outside the gene matches. This CDR3 has 13 residues. The germline CDR1 and CDR2 sequences are MNHNS and SASEGT. This CDR3 is CASSAGLAREQYF. The CDR3 DNA reads as TGTGCCAGCAGTGCCGGACTAGCCAGGGAGCAGTACTTC.

The chain joins TRBV5-1 to TRBJ1-2; D might be TRBD1 (5 bases). The germline V gene encodes CDR1 SGHRS and CDR2 YFSETQ. The ends were cut back, 0 bases at V and 7 bases at J, with 16 bases in the middle. This CDR3 contains 15 residues. CDR3 loop: CASSLGGGVTAGYTF. Written as DNA, the CDR3 is TGCGCCAGCAGCTTGGGCGGGGGTGTCACGGCTGGCTACACCTTC. Variable domain in full (rest from reference TRBV5-1 and TRBJ1-2): KAGVTQTPRYLIKTRGQQVTLSCSPISGHRSVSWYQQTPGQGLQFLFEYFSETQRNKGNFPGRFSGRQFSNSRSEMNVSTLELGDSALYLCASSLGGGVTAGYTFGSGTRLTVV.

The V gene is TRBV6-5, the J gene TRBJ2-7; tentatively, D is TRBD1 or TRBD2 (6 bases each). Per germline, CDR1 MNHEY and CDR2 SVGAGI. The V end was cut by 2 bases, the J end by 6 bases, with 11 bases between. This CDR3 spans 13 amino acids. The CDR3 DNA sequence: TGTGCCAGCAGTTACAGGGGGGAGGCCGAGCAGTACTTC. The encoded protein is CASSYRGEAEQYF.

The V gene is TRBV5-1, the J gene TRBJ2-2; 11 nucleotides align to TRBD2. Germline V gene lookup returns CDR1 SGHRS and CDR2 YFSETQ. J was trimmed by 0 bases and V by 6 bases; bases with no gene match: 7. This CDR3 has 17 amino acids. The CDR3 DNA is TGCGCCAGCACCAGCGTGGGACTAGCGGCGAACACCGGGGAGCTGTTTTTT. This gives the protein CASTSVGLAANTGELFF.